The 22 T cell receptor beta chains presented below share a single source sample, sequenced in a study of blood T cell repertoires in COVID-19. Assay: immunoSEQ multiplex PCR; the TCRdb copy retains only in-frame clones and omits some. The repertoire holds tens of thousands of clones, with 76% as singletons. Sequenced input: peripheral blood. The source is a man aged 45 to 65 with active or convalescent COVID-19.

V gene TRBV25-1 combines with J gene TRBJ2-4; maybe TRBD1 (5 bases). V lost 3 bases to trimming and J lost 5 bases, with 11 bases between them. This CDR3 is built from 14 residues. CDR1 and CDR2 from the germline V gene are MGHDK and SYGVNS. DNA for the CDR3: TGTGCCAGCAGTGATGATGTCAGGGAAAACATTCAGTACTTC. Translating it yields CASSDDVRENIQYF. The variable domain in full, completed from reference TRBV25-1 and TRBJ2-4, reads EADIYQTPRYLVIGTGKKITLECSQTMGHDKMYWYQQDPGMELHLIHYSYGVNSTEKGDLSSESTVSRIRTEHFPLTLESARPSHTSQYLCASSDDVRENIQYFGAGTRLSVL.

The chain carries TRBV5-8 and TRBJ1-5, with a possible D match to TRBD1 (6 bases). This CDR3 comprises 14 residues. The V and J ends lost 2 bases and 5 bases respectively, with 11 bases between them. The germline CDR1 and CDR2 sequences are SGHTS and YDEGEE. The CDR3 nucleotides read TGTGCCAGCAGCTTCCGAGGGGGGGATCAGCCCCAGCATTTT. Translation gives CASSFRGGDQPQHF.

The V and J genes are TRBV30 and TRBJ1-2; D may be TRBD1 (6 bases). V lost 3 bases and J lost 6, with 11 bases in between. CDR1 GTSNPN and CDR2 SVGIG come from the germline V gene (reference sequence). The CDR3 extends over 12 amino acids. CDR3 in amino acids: CAWSTGSHGYTF. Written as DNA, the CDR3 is TGTGCCTGGAGCACAGGGTCGCATGGCTACACCTTC. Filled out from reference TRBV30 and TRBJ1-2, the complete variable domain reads SQTIHQWPATLVQPVGSPLSLECTVEGTSNPNLYWYRQAAGRGLQLLFYSVGIGQISSEVPQNLSASRPQDRQFILSSKKLLLSDSGFYLCAWSTGSHGYTFGSGTRLTVV.

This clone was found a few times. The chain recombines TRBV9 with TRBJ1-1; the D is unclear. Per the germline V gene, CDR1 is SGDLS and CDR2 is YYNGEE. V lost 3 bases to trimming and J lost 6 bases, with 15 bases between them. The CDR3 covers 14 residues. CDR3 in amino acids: CASSGAGTSPEAFF. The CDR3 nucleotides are TGTGCCAGCAGCGGGGCGGGAACATCCCCTGAAGCTTTCTTT.

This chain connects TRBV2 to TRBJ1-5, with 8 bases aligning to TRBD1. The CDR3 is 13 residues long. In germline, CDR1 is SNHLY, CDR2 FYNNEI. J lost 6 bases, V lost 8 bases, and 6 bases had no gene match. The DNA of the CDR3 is TGTGCCAGCTTACAGGGGGGAGGTCAGCCCCAGCATTTT. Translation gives CASLQGGGQPQHF.

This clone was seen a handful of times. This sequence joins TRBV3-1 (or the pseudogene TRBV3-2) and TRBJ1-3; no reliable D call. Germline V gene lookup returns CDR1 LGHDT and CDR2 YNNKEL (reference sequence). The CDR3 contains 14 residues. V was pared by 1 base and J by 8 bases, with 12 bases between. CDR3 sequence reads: CASSQVFGRDTIYF. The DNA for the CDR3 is TGTGCCAGCAGCCAAGTTTTCGGGAGAGACACCATATATTTT.

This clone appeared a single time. Here the CDR3 reads CASSIAGSLYGYTF. The CDR3 nucleotides read TGTGCCAGTAGTATAGCAGGCAGCCTCTATGGCTACACCTTC. The chain combines TRBV19 with TRBJ1-2; D gene uncertain. V lost 1 base, J lost 4 bases, and 10 bases lay in between. Germline V gene sequence: CDR1 LNHDA, CDR2 SQIVND (reference sequence). This CDR3 region has 14 residues.

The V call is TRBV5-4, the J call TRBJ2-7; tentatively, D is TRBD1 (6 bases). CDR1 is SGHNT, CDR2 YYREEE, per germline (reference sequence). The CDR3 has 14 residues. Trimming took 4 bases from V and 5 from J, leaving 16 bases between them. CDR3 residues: CASSTRTALHEQYF. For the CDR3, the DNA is TGTGCCAGCAGCACCCGGACAGCTCTCCACGAGCAGTACTTC.

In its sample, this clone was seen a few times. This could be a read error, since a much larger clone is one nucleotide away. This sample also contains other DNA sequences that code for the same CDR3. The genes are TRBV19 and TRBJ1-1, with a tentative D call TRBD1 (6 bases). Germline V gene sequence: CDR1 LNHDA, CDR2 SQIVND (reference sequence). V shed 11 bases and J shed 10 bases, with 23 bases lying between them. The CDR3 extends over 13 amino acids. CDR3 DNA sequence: TGTGCCCGCCACGGGGGGGCGGGGGGGGCAGCTTTCTTT. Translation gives CARHGGAGGAAFF.

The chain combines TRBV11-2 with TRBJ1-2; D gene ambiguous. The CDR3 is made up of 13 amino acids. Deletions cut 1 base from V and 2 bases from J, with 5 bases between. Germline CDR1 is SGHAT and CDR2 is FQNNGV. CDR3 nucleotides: TGTGCCAGCAGCTTAGGGCCGAACTATGGCTACACCTTC. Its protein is CASSLGPNYGYTF.

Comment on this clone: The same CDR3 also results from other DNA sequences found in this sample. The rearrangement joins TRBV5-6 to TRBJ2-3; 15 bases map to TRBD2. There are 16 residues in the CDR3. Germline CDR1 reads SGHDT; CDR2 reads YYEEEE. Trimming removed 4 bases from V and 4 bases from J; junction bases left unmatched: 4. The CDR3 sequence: CASSIGLAGGADTQYF. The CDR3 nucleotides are TGTGCCAGCAGCATCGGACTAGCGGGGGGGGCAGATACGCAGTATTTT.

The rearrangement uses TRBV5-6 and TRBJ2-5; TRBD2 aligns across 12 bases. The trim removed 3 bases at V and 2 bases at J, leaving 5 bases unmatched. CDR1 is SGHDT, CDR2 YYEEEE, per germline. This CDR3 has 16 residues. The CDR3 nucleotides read TGTGCCAGCAGCTCGTTAACTAGCGGGGGGCAAGAGACCCAGTACTTC. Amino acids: CASSSLTSGGQETQYF.

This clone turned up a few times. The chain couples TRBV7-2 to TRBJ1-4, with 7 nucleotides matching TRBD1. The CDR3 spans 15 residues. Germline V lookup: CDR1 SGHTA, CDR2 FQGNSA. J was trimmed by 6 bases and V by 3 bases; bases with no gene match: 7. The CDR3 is CASSLTGIGDEKLFF. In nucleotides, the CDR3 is TGTGCCAGCAGCTTGACAGGGATTGGCGATGAAAAACTGTTTTTT.

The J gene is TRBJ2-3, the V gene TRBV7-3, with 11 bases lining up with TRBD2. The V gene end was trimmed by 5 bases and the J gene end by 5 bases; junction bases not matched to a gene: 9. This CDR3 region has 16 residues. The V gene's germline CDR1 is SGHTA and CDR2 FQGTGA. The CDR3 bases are TGTGCCAGCAGCAACCTAGCGGGAGGAACGAAAGATACGCAGTATTTT. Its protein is CASSNLAGGTKDTQYF.

Here the CDR3 reads CASSLGLNYGYTF. In DNA form, the CDR3 reads TGTGCCAGCAGTTTAGGACTAAACTATGGCTACACCTTC. The chain uses TRBV12-3 or TRBV12-4 and TRBJ1-2; unclear D gene. With 1 base removed from V and 2 bases from J, the gap between germline ends came to 5 bases. The CDR3 spans 13 residues.

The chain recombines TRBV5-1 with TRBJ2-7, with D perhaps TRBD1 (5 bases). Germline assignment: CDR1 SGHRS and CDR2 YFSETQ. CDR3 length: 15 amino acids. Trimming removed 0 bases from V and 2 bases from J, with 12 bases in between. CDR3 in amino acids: CASSLDVGLAYEQYF. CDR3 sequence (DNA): TGCGCCAGCAGCTTGGACGTGGGGCTGGCCTACGAGCAGTACTTC.

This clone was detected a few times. CDR3 region: CASSSGTNSYNEQFF. The CDR3 region has the DNA TGCGCCAGCAGCTCCGGGACTAACTCCTACAATGAGCAGTTCTTC. The chain carries TRBV5-1 and TRBJ2-1; 7 nucleotides align to TRBD2. Unmatched junction bases numbered 3, after V lost 3 bases and J lost 0 bases. Germline V CDR1 and CDR2: SGHRS, YFSETQ. The CDR3 has 15 amino acids.

The CDR3 coding sequence is TGTGCCAGCAGTGGGATCCCGACTAGCGGGGGGAAAGAGCAGTTCTTC. As protein: CASSGIPTSGGKEQFF. The chain has TRBV2 and TRBJ2-1, with 13 bases lining up with TRBD2. The V gene's germline CDR1 is SNHLY and CDR2 FYNNEI. V was pared by 4 bases and J by 10 bases, with 10 bases of the junction left unmatched. The CDR3 sequence is 16 residues long.

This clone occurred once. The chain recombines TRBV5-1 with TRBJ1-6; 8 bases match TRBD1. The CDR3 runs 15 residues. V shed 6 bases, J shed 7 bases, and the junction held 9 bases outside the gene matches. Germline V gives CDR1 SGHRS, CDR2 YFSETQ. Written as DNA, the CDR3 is TGCGCCAGCAACCCCTCCGGGGACAGGAATTCACCCCTCCACTTT. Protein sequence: CASNPSGDRNSPLHF. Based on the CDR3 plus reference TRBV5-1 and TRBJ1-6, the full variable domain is KAGVTQTPRYLIKTRGQQVTLSCSPISGHRSVSWYQQTPGQGLQFLFEYFSETQRNKGNFPGRFSGRQFSNSRSEMNVSTLELGDSALYLCASNPSGDRNSPLHFGNGTRLTVT.

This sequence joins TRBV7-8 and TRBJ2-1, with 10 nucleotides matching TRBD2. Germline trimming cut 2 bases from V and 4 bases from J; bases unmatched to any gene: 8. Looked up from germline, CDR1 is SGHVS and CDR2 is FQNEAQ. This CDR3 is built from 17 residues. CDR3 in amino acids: CASSLRTSGRIYNEQFF. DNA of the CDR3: TGTGCCAGCAGCTTACGGACTAGCGGACGTATATACAATGAGCAGTTCTTC.

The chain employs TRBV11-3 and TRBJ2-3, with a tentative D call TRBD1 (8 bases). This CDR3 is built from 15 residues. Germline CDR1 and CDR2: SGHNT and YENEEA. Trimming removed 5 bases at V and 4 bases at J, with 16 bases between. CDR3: CASSLQGGVADTQYF. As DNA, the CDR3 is TGTGCCAGCAGCCTACAGGGGGGGGTCGCAGATACGCAGTATTTT.

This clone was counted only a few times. DNA for the CDR3: TGTGCCAGCAGCTTAATAGCGTTTACCTACGAGCAGTACTTC. Protein: CASSLIAFTYEQYF. V usage is TRBV11-3 and J usage is TRBJ2-7, with D perhaps matching TRBD2 (5 bases). Germline V gives CDR1 SGHNT, CDR2 YENEEA. The V end was cut by 2 bases, the J end by 2 bases, with 10 bases between. The CDR3 consists of 14 residues.